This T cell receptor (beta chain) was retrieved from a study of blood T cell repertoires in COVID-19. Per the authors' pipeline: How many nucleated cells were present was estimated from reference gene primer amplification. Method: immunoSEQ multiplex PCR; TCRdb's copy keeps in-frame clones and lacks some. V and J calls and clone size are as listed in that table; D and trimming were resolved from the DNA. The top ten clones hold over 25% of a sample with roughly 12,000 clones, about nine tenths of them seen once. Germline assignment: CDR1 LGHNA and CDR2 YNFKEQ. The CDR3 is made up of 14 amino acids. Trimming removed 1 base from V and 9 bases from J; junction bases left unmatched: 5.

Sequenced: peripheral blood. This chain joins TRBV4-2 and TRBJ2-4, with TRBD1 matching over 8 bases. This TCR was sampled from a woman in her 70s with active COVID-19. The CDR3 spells CASSQVGQGGIQYF. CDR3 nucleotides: TGTGCCAGCAGCCAAGTTGGACAGGGTGGCATTCAGTACTTC.